This record looks at one T cell receptor beta chain sequence and its context. This specimen comes from a study of blood T cell repertoires in COVID-19. About the research overall: Spain, Italy and the United States supplied samples that represented acute and convalescent COVID-19.

Sequenced by immunoSEQ multiplex PCR; TCRdb stores in-frame clones only, minus some. The sample holds 330,000 or so clones; roughly 90% are singletons and the top ten take approximately 4.1%. What was sequenced was peripheral blood. This sequence originates from a woman aged 55-70 years with COVID-19, enrolled during active disease.

CDR3 coding DNA: TGTGCCAGCAGCTTGGCGTCAGTTCAGTTCTTC. As protein: CASSLASVQFF. The chain uses TRBV5-6 and TRBJ2-1, with D unresolved. Trimming left V 0 bases short and J 13 bases short, with 8 bases between. The germline CDR1 and CDR2 sequences are SGHDT and YYEEEE. This CDR3 has 11 residues.